This T cell receptor (beta chain) was captured in a study of Tregs in tolerant kidney transplant recipients. This CDR3 region has 13 residues. Trimming shortened V by 4 bases and J by 7 bases, and 13 bases separated the two germline ends. Per germline, CDR1 SEHNR and CDR2 FQNEAQ (reference sequence). Overall study results and limits: Nucleotide sequences could not be compared across some patients' samples due to primer changes.

Thawed PBMCs were FACS-sorted into unstimulated CD4+CD25+CD127- regulatory T cells, CD4+CD25- non-regulatory cells, CD4 and CD8 cells. On this clone itself: Its specificity is unknown.

The method was immunoSEQ multiplex PCR; TCRdb's version includes in-frame clones alone and lacks a portion of them. Among 100,000 to 120,000 clones listed, 90% were seen once. This receptor was obtained from a human donor who received a combined kidney and bone marrow transplant. The material sequenced was CD4+ T cells from blood, taken before the transplant. The chain combines TRBV7-9 with TRBJ2-5, with D uncertain. The DNA for the CDR3 is TGTGCCAGCAGCTCTTCTGGCGGCGCGACCCAGTACTTC. Translated, it gives CASSSSGGATQYF.